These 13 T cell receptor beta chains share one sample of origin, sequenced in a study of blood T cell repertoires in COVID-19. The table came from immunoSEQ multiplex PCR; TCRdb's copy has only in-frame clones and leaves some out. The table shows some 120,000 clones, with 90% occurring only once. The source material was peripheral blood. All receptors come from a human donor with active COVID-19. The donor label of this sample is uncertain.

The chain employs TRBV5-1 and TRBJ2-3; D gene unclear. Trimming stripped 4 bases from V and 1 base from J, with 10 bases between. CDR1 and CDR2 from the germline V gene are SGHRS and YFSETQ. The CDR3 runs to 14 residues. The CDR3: CASSPPGRTDTQYF. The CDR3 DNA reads TGCGCCAGCAGCCCCCCGGGTCGCACAGATACGCAGTATTTT.

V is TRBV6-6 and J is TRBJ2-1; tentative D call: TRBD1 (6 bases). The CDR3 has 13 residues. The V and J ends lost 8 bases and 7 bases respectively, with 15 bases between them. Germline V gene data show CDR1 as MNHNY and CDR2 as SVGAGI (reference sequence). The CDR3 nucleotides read TGTGCCAGCGCGGGCAGGGGATGGAATGAGCAGTTCTTC. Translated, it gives CASAGRGWNEQFF.

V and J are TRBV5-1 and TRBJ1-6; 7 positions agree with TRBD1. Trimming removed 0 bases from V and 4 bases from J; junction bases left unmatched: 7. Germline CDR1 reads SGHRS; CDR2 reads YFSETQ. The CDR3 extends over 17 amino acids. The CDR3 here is CASSLALPGQYNSPLHF. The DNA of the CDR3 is TGCGCCAGCAGCTTGGCTCTACCGGGACAGTATAATTCACCCCTCCACTTT.

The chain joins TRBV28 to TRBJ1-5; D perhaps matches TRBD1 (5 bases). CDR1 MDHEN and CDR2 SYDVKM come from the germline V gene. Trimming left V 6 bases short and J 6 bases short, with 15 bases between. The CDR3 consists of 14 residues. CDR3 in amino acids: CASRLGGAAQPQHF. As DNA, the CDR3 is TGTGCCAGCAGGTTAGGAGGGGCGGCTCAGCCCCAGCATTTT.

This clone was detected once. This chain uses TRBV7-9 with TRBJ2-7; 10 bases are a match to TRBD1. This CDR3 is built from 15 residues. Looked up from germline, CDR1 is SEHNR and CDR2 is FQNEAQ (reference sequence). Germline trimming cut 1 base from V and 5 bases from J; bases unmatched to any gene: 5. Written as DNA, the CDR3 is TGTGCCAGCAGCTTAGAGGGACAGGGGAACGACGAGCAGTACTTC. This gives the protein CASSLEGQGNDEQYF.

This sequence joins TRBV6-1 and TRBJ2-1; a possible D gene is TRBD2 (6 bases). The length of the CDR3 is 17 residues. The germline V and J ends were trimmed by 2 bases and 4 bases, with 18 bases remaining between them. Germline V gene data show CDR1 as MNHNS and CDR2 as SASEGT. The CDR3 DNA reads TGTGCCAGCAGTGAAACCCTTGCGGGGTTATCTTACAATGAGCAGTTCTTC. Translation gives CASSETLAGLSYNEQFF.

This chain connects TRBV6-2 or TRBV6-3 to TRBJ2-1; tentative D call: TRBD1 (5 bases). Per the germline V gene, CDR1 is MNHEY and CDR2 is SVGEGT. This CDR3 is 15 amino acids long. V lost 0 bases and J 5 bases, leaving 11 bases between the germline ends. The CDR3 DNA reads TGTGCCAGCAGTTACTCGAACAGGAGAAACAATGAGCAGTTCTTC. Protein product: CASSYSNRRNNEQFF.

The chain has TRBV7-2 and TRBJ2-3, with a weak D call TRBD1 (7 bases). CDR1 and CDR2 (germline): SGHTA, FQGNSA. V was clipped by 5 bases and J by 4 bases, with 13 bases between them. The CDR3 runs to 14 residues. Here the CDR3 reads CASSIRGTADTQYF. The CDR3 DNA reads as TGTGCCAGCAGCATACGGGGGACAGCAGATACGCAGTATTTT.

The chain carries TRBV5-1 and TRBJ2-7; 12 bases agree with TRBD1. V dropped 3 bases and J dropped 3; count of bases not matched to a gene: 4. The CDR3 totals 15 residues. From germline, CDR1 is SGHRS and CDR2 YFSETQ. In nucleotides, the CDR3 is TGCGCCAGCAGCTCGGGGACAGGGGGCTTCTACGAGCAGTACTTC. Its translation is CASSSGTGGFYEQYF.

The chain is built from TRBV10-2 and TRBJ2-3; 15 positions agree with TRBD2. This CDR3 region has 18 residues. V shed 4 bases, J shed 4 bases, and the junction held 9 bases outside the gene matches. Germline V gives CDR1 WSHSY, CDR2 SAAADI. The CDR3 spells CASSVWTSGGASPDTQYF. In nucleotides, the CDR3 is TGCGCCAGCAGTGTTTGGACTAGCGGGGGGGCCTCCCCAGATACGCAGTATTTT.

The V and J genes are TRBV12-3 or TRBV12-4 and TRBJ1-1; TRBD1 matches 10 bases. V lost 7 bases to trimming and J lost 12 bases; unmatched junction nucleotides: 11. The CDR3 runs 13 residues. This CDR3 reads CASIPPGQGKTFF. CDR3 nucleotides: TGTGCCAGCATACCACCGGGACAGGGGAAAACTTTCTTT.

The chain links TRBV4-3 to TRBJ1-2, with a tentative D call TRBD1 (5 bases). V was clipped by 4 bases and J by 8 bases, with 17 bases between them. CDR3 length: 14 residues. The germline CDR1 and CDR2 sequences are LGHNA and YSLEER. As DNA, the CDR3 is TGCGCCAGCAGCCCGGGACTTGCAAGGGAGGGCTACACCTTC. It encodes CASSPGLAREGYTF.

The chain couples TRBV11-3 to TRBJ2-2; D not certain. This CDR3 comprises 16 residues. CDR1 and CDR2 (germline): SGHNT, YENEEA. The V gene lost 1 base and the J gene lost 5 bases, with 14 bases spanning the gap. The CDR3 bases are TGTGCCAGCAGCTTAGTTCCGGGTACAACTACCGGGGAGCTGTTTTTT. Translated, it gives CASSLVPGTTTGELFF.